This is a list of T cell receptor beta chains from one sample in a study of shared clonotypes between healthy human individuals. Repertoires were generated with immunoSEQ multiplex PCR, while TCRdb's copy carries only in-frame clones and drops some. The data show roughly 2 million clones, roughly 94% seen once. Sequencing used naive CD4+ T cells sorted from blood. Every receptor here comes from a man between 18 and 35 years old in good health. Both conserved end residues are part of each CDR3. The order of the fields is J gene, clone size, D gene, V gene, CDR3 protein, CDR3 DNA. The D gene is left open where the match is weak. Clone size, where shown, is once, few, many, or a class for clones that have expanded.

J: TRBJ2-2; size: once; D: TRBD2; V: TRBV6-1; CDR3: CASSELAGGGRTGELFF; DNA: TGTGCCAGCAGTGAACTAGCGGGGGGCGGTCGAACCGGGGAGCTGTTTTTT
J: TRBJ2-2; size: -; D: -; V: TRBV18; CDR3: CASSPRVSDTGELFF; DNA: TGTGCCAGCTCACCGCGTGTATCGGACACCGGGGAGCTGTTTTTT
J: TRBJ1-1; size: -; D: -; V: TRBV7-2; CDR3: CASSSVYSAPEAFF; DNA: TGTGCCAGCAGCTCTGTATACAGCGCGCCTGAAGCTTTCTTT
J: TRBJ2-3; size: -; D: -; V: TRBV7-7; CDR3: CASSLIVGTDTQYF; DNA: TGTGCTAGCAGCCTTATAGTTGGCACAGATACGCAGTATTTT
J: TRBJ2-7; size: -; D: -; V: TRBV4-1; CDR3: CASSPAPGPSSYEQYF; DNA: TGCGCCAGCAGCCCGGCCCCGGGACCGAGCTCCTACGAGCAGTACTTC
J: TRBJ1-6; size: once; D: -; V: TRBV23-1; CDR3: CASIPSSTGVNSPLHF; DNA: TGCGCCAGCATCCCTTCGTCGACAGGCGTTAATTCACCCCTCCACTTT
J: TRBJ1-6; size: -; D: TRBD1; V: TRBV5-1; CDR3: CASSFFSGTGGFAYNSPLHF; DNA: TGCGCCAGCAGCTTTTTTTCCGGGACAGGGGGCTTCGCCTATAATTCACCCCTCCACTTT
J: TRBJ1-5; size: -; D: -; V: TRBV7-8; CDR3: CASSLPGGNQPQHF; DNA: TGTGCCAGCAGCCTCCCGGGTGGCAATCAGCCCCAGCATTTT
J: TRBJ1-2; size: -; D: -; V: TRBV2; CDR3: CASRDHFGGTNYGYTF; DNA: TGTGCCAGCAGGGACCACTTTGGCGGTACTAACTATGGCTACACCTTC
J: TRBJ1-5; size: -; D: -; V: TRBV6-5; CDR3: CASSRSRVGNQPQHF; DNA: TGTGCCAGCAGTCGCTCGAGGGTAGGGAATCAGCCCCAGCATTTT
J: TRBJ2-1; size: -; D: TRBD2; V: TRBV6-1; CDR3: CASSEAAGPREQFF; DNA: TGTGCCAGCAGTGAAGCAGCGGGGCCAAGGGAGCAGTTCTTC
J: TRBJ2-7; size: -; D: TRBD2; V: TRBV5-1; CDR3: CASSLDGLAVYEQYF; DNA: TGCGCCAGCAGCTTGGATGGACTAGCGGTCTACGAGCAGTACTTC
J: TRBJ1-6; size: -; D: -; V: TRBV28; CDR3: CASSPTPTSLKHF; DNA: TGTGCCAGCAGTCCGACCCCCACATCTCTAAAGCACTTT
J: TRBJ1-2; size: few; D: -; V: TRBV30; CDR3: CAWSVAVRSYGYTF; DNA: TGTGCCTGGAGTGTCGCGGTACGTTCTTATGGCTACACCTTC